The rows below give T cell receptor beta chains drawn from one sample of a study of cytomegalovirus exposure and HLA in healthy donors. The assay was immunoSEQ multiplex PCR, and TCRdb's table has in-frame clones only and misses some. In total, the table holds around 74,000 clones. Sequencing was performed on PBMCs. All receptors come from a man aged 25-45 years in good health and CMV-seronegative. Both conserved end residues are part of each CDR3. Each record gives: D gene, J gene, V gene, CDR3 length, CDR3 protein, CDR3 DNA. A D gene is named only where the DNA matches it firmly.

>NA|TRBJ1-1|TRBV27|14
CASSLRQPNTEAFF
TGTGCCAGCAGTCTCAGACAGCCGAACACTGAAGCTTTCTTT
>TRBD1|TRBJ2-7|TRBV27|16
CASRSQPGQGTVEQYF
TGTGCCAGCAGGTCCCAACCGGGACAGGGGACGGTCGAGCAGTACTTC
>TRBD1|TRBJ1-1|TRBV2|15
CASSLGQGGNTEAFF
TGTGCCAGCAGTCTGGGACAGGGTGGGAACACTGAAGCTTTCTTT
>NA|TRBJ2-7|TRBV7-2|12
CASSTRRGEQYF
TGTGCCAGCAGCACCCGGAGGGGCGAGCAGTACTTC
>NA|TRBJ1-1|TRBV6-5|14
CASSYSTGHTEAFF
TGTGCCAGCAGTTACTCTACAGGGCACACTGAAGCTTTCTTT
>NA|TRBJ1-1|TRBV5-1|14
CASSPLSDSTEAFF
TGCGCCAGCAGCCCCCTTTCGGACAGCACTGAAGCTTTCTTT
>TRBD1|TRBJ2-7|TRBV4-1|17
CASSQDPAGQGTYEQYF
TGCGCCAGCAGCCAAGATCCGGCCGGACAGGGGACCTACGAGCAGTACTTC
>NA|TRBJ1-5|TRBV6-6|12
CASSYGRQPQHF
TGTGCCAGCAGTTACGGGCGTCAGCCCCAGCATTTT
>NA|TRBJ1-1|TRBV10-3|13
CAINTGRNTEAFF
TGTGCCATTAATACAGGGAGAAACACTGAAGCTTTCTTT
>TRBD1|TRBJ1-4|TRBV7-8|16
CASSLTGAATNEKLFF
TGTGCCAGCAGCTTAACAGGGGCTGCAACTAATGAAAAACTGTTTTTT
>TRBD2|TRBJ2-5|TRBV5-4|15
CASSLGLAVKETQYF
TGTGCCAGCAGCCTGGGACTAGCGGTAAAAGAGACCCAGTACTTC
>NA|TRBJ1-1|TRBV9|15
CASSRTGTNEVGAFF
TGTGCCAGCAGCCGAACCGGGACAAATGAGGTAGGAGCTTTCTTT
>NA|TRBJ2-3|TRBV5-1|15
CASSLISGSTDTQYF
TGCGCCAGCAGCTTGATCAGCGGTAGCACAGATACGCAGTATTTT
>TRBD2|TRBJ2-7|TRBV7-8|15
CASSSASGFVNEQYF
TGTGCCAGCAGCTCTGCTAGCGGTTTTGTGAACGAGCAGTACTTC
>NA|TRBJ2-7|TRBV6-5|13
CASRPAGSYEQYF
TGTGCCAGCCGACCGGCAGGTTCCTACGAGCAGTACTTC
>TRBD1|TRBJ2-7|TRBV28|13
CASRSGQNYEQYF
TGTGCCAGCAGATCGGGACAGAACTACGAGCAGTACTTC
>NA|TRBJ1-6|TRBV4-2|15
CASSLPGTGGTPLHF
TGTGCCAGCAGCCTCCCCGGGACCGGAGGGACACCCCTCCACTTT
>NA|TRBJ1-3|TRBV18|16
CASSPVRTDSGNTIYF
TGTGCCAGCTCACCAGTTCGGACAGACTCTGGAAACACCATATATTTT
>TRBD1|TRBJ2-5|TRBV29-1|13
CSVRQGAGETQYF
TGCAGCGTGAGACAGGGGGCAGGAGAGACCCAGTACTTC
>NA|TRBJ1-1|TRBV7-8|14
CASSLNSVNTEAFF
TGTGCCAGCAGCTTAAATTCAGTTAACACTGAAGCTTTCTTT
>TRBD2|TRBJ2-3|TRBV15|14
CATSRGVGTDTQYF
TGTGCCACTTCGCGGGGGGTTGGCACAGATACGCAGTATTTT
>TRBD1|TRBJ2-5|TRBV11-3|14
CASSLARDSQTQYF
TGTGCCAGCAGCTTAGCCCGGGACAGCCAGACCCAGTACTTC
>TRBD1|TRBJ1-1|TRBV10-3|13
CAISPDRGTEAFF
TGTGCCATCAGCCCTGACAGGGGGACTGAAGCTTTCTTT
>TRBD1|TRBJ1-1|TRBV9|15
CASSIWTGQNTEAFF
TGTGCCAGCAGCATCTGGACAGGCCAGAACACTGAAGCTTTCTTT
>TRBD2|TRBJ2-1|TRBV6-6|14
CASGTSAADNEQFF
TGTGCCAGCGGGACTAGTGCCGCCGACAATGAGCAGTTCTTC
>NA|TRBJ2-5|TRBV6-5|15
CASSYSGLPGETQYF
TGTGCCAGCAGTTACTCGGGGCTACCAGGGGAGACCCAGTACTTC
>NA|TRBJ1-1|TRBV27|11
CASHTNTEAFF
TGTGCCAGCCACACGAACACTGAAGCTTTCTTT
>NA|TRBJ1-5|TRBV6-5|15
CASSYVAGKGQPQHF
TGTGCCAGCAGTTACGTTGCGGGGAAGGGTCAGCCCCAGCATTTT
>NA|TRBJ2-1|TRBV30|14
CAWSVFRRYNEQFF
TGTGCCTGGAGTGTATTCAGGCGCTACAATGAGCAGTTCTTC
>NA|TRBJ2-7|TRBV30|14
CAWREDSTSYEQYF
TGTGCCTGGAGGGAGGACAGTACCTCCTACGAGCAGTACTTC
>TRBD2|TRBJ2-5|TRBV2|15
CASSQILAGGETQYF
TGTGCCAGCAGCCAGATCCTAGCGGGGGGAGAGACCCAGTACTTC
>TRBD2|TRBJ2-2|TRBV9|15
CASSVALAEGGELFF
TGTGCCAGCAGCGTAGCTCTAGCGGAGGGCGGGGAGCTGTTTTTT
>NA|TRBJ2-6|TRBV4-3|17
CASSQDGLASGANVLTF
TGCGCCAGCAGCCAAGACGGGCTAGCGAGTGGGGCCAACGTCCTGACTTTC
>TRBD1|TRBJ1-2|TRBV6-5|13
CASNRRGYGGYTF
TGTGCCAGCAACCGCAGGGGGTATGGTGGCTACACCTTC
>TRBD1|TRBJ1-5|TRBV19|14
CASSPDRSLSTQHF
TGTGCCAGTAGTCCGGACAGGAGCCTATCGACCCAGCATTTT
>TRBD2|TRBJ2-6|TRBV5-4|18
CASTHMGAGVGGANVLTF
TGTGCCAGCACCCACATGGGAGCGGGAGTGGGTGGGGCCAACGTCCTGACTTTC
>NA|TRBJ1-3|TRBV5-1|14
CASSDSYSGNTIYF
TGCGCCAGCAGCGACAGCTACTCTGGAAACACCATATATTTT
>NA|TRBJ1-1|TRBV19|14
CASSIDRRNTEAFF
TGTGCCAGTAGTATCGACAGAAGGAACACTGAAGCTTTCTTT
>TRBD2|TRBJ2-5|TRBV9|15
CASSGTGTSIETQYF
TGTGCCAGCAGCGGAACCGGGACTAGTATAGAGACCCAGTACTTC